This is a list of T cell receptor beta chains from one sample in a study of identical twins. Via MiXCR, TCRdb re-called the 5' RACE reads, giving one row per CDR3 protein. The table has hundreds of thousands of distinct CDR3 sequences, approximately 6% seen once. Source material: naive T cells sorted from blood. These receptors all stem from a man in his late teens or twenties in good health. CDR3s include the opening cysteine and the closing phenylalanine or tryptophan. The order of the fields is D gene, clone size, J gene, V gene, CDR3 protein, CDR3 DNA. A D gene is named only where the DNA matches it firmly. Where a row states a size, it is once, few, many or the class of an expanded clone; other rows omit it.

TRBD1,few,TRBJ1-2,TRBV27,CASRFTGGDGYTF,TGTGCCAGCAGATTTACAGGGGGTGATGGCTACACCTTC
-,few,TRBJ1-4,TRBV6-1,CASRDVGGADEKLFF,TGTGCCAGCAGGGACGTCGGGGGCGCCGATGAAAAACTGTTTTTT
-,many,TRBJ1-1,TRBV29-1,CSVVTATEAFF,TGCAGCGTTGTGACAGCCACTGAAGCTTTCTTT
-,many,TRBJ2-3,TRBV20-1,CSARDVQADTQYF,TGCAGTGCTAGAGATGTCCAGGCAGATACGCAGTATTTT
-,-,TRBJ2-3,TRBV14,CASSPTIAPDTQYF,TGTGCCAGCAGTCCGACTATCGCCCCAGATACGCAGTATTTT
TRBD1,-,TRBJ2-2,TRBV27,CASRYRGPGELFF,TGTGCCAGCAGATACAGGGGGCCCGGGGAGCTGTTTTTT
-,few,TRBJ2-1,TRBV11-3,CASSAQIGEQFF,TGTGCCAGCAGCGCGCAGATCGGGGAGCAGTTCTTC
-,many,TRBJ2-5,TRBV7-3,CASSLYSKETQYF,TGTGCCAGCAGCTTATACTCGAAAGAGACCCAGTACTTC
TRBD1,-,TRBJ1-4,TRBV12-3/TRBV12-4,CASSWTGSGEKLFF,TGTGCCAGCAGCTGGACAGGGTCGGGTGAAAAACTGTTTTTT
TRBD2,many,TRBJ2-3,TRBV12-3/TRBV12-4,CASRYQGGADTQYF,TGTGCCAGCAGGTACCAGGGAGGGGCAGATACGCAGTATTTT
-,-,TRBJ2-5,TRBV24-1,CATTEYQETQYF,TGTGCCACCACCGAGTACCAAGAGACCCAGTACTTC
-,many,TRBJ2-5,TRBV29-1,CSVEGTEKETQYF,TGCAGCGTTGAAGGGACAGAGAAAGAGACCCAGTACTTC
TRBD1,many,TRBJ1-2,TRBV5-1,CASSLTSKDRAAYTF,TGCGCCAGCAGCTTGACCTCCAAGGACAGGGCTGCCTACACCTTC